One and the same sample provided the 14 T cell receptor beta chains below, sequenced in a study of cytomegalovirus exposure and HLA in healthy donors. Some clones are missing from TCRdb's copy, which holds only in-frame ones; the method was immunoSEQ multiplex PCR. The data contain some 140,000 clones, approximately 84% of them seen just once; the ten biggest clones take up 1.4%. Sequencing was carried out using PBMCs. The source is a young woman in good health and CMV-seronegative.

The chain couples TRBV18 to TRBJ2-7, with TRBD2 as a possible D gene (6 bases). The V gene lost 6 bases and the J gene lost 4 bases, with 16 bases spanning the gap. CDR1 is KGHSH and CDR2 is LQKENI in the germline V gene. The CDR3 runs 14 residues. The CDR3 bases are TGTGCCAGCTCCCAAGAAGCGGGCGGTTACGAGCAGTACTTC. Translated, it gives CASSQEAGGYEQYF. Based on the CDR3 plus reference TRBV18 and TRBJ2-7, the full variable domain is NAGVMQNPRHLVRRRGQEARLRCSPMKGHSHVYWYRQLPEEGLKFMVYLQKENIIDESGMPKERFSAEFPKEGPSILRIQQVVRGDSAAYFCASSQEAGGYEQYFGPGTRLTVT.

The V and J genes are TRBV28 and TRBJ2-4, with D possibly being TRBD2 (5 bases). Between the trimmed V and J ends, which lost 3 bases and 4 bases, there was a span of 7 bases. Germline V CDR1 and CDR2: MDHEN, SYDVKM. CDR3 size: 13 residues. In DNA, the CDR3 is TGTGCCAGCAGTTTCGGACTTAAAAACATTCAGTACTTC. As protein: CASSFGLKNIQYF.

This clone was seen a few times. J is TRBJ2-7 and V is TRBV7-2; no reliable D call. Germline CDR1 and CDR2: SGHTA and FQGNSA. The CDR3 is 15 amino acids. The V end was cut by 2 bases, the J end by 0 bases, with 11 bases between. The CDR3 loop is CASSLTVLNSYEQYF. The CDR3 nucleotides are TGTGCCAGCAGCTTAACAGTTTTGAACTCCTACGAGCAGTACTTC.

The rearrangement uses TRBV11-2 and TRBJ2-7; tentatively, D is TRBD1 (6 bases). Germline CDR1 is SGHAT and CDR2 is FQNNGV. The V end lost 3 bases, the J end lost 0 bases, and 24 bases lay between the germline ends. The CDR3 runs 19 residues. DNA of the CDR3: TGTGCCAGCAGCTTTACGGACAGCTATTCGGGGCAGAGCTCCTACGAGCAGTACTTC. It encodes CASSFTDSYSGQSSYEQYF.

This clone was counted a single time. The chain links TRBV5-5 to TRBJ1-4, with D tentatively TRBD1 (6 bases). CDR3 length equals 14 residues. V was shortened by 4 bases and J by 6 bases, with 13 bases between the two germline ends. The germline CDR1 and CDR2 sequences are SGHKS and YYEKEE (reference sequence). CDR3 amino acids: CASSLTGSYEKLFF. For the CDR3, the DNA is TGTGCCAGCAGCCTGACAGGCAGTTATGAAAAACTGTTTTTT.

The chain recombines TRBV7-8 with TRBJ2-1, with TRBD1 matching over 12 bases. The CDR3 extends over 14 amino acids. Germline values: CDR1 SGHVS, CDR2 FQNEAQ. V dropped 5 bases and J dropped 6; count of bases not matched to a gene: 2. The CDR3 DNA reads TGTGCCAGCAGCCGGGACAGGGGGCGCAATGAGCAGTTCTTC. Translation gives CASSRDRGRNEQFF.

The chain combines TRBV2 with TRBJ2-5; 7 nucleotides align to TRBD2. In germline, CDR1 is SNHLY, CDR2 FYNNEI. The trim removed 5 bases at V and 2 bases at J, leaving 5 bases unmatched. The CDR3 spans 14 residues. The CDR3 region has the DNA TGTGCCAGCAGTCGGGACTACATACAAGAGACCCAGTACTTC. This sequence encodes CASSRDYIQETQYF.

The J gene is TRBJ2-2, the V gene TRBV5-1, with TRBD2 matching 9 bases. Germline V gives CDR1 SGHRS, CDR2 YFSETQ. The CDR3 runs to 17 residues. V shed 4 bases, J shed 1 base, and the junction held 8 bases outside the gene matches. CDR3 sequence: CASSAGLLAGNTGELFF. In DNA form, the CDR3 reads TGCGCCAGCAGCGCTGGGTTACTAGCGGGGAACACCGGGGAGCTGTTTTTT.

This chain links TRBV29-1 with TRBJ2-5; 10 bases are a match to TRBD1. Germline V lookup: CDR1 SQVTM, CDR2 ANQGSEA. The CDR3 is made up of 16 amino acids. The V gene end was trimmed by 3 bases and the J gene end by 7 bases; junction bases not matched to a gene: 14. CDR3 amino acids: CSVDGDRGESRRTQYF. The CDR3 DNA is TGCAGCGTTGATGGGGACAGGGGCGAAAGCCGACGGACCCAGTACTTC.

This clone came up once. V and J are TRBV19 and TRBJ2-7, with 11 nucleotides matching TRBD1. After removal of 3 bases from V and 3 bases from J, the junction contained 10 bases not matched to a gene. Germline V CDR1 and CDR2: LNHDA, SQIVND (reference sequence). The CDR3 consists of 17 residues. The CDR3 DNA reads TGTGCCAGTAGTATTTTTCTGGGGACAGGGGGTAACTACGAGCAGTACTTC. Protein sequence: CASSIFLGTGGNYEQYF.

This chain uses TRBV19 with TRBJ1-2; possibly TRBD1 for D (6 bases). Looked up from germline, CDR1 is LNHDA and CDR2 is SQIVND (reference sequence). Trimming removed 6 bases at V and 8 bases at J, with 13 bases between. There are 12 residues in the CDR3. CDR3 protein: CASSSGGGGYTF. As DNA, the CDR3 is TGTGCCAGTAGCTCTGGGGGGGGCGGCTACACCTTC.

J is TRBJ1-2 and V is TRBV2, with TRBD1 matching 12 bases. CDR3 size: 16 residues. The J segment lost 6 bases and the V segment lost 5 bases, leaving 10 bases of the junction unmatched. Germline V gene sequence: CDR1 SNHLY, CDR2 FYNNEI. CDR3 bases: TGTGCCAGCAGTCAAACCGGGACAGGGGGCCGGAATGGCTACACCTTC. Protein product: CASSQTGTGGRNGYTF.

J is TRBJ2-6 and V is TRBV27; TRBD1 matches at 9 bases. The CDR3 is made up of 17 amino acids. Trimming cost V 6 bases and J 2 bases; bases outside gene matches: 8. Germline V gives CDR1 MNHEY, CDR2 SMNVEV (reference sequence). As DNA, the CDR3 is TGTGCCAGCAGGGTGACAGGGGGAATGGCTGGGGCCAACGTCCTGACTTTC. It codes for CASRVTGGMAGANVLTF.

The chain joins TRBV28 to TRBJ1-5; D might be TRBD1 (6 bases). This CDR3 spans 17 amino acids. The ends were cut back, 7 bases at V and 5 bases at J, with 24 bases in the middle. Per germline, CDR1 MDHEN and CDR2 SYDVKM. This CDR3 is CASTRAWTEPGDQPQHF. The CDR3 nucleotides read TGTGCCAGCACCCGAGCTTGGACAGAGCCAGGCGATCAGCCCCAGCATTTT. Filled out from reference TRBV28 and TRBJ1-5, the complete variable domain reads DVKVTQSSRYLVKRTGEKVFLECVQDMDHENMFWYRQDPGLGLRLIYFSYDVKMKEKGDIPEGYSVSREKKERFSLILESASTNQTSMYLCASTRAWTEPGDQPQHFGDGTRLSIL.